A single sample gave rise to the 17 T cell receptor beta chains below, sequenced in a study of long-term antiretroviral therapy in people with HIV. Runs used v3.0 of the immunoSEQ assay and were done at survey level. Clones were sequenced by immunoSEQ multiplex PCR, and TCRdb holds only the in-frame ones, with some missing. The repertoire consists of 15,000 to 20,000 clones, with roughly 77% occurring once and the leading ten covering roughly 9.5%. The sample in question was unsorted PBMCs, obtained 0.3 years after starting antiretroviral therapy. These receptor sequences come from a man between 18 and 29 years old with HIV.

This clone was observed a few times. CDR3 loop: CASSYEGDSFSPLHF. In DNA, the CDR3 is TGTGCCAGCAGTTATGAAGGGGACAGCTTTTCACCCCTCCACTTT. The rearrangement uses TRBV6-5 and TRBJ1-6, with 7 bases that match TRBD1. With V trimmed by 3 bases and J by 9 bases, 8 bases remained unmatched. The length of the CDR3 is 15 residues. Germline V gene data show CDR1 as MNHEY and CDR2 as SVGAGI.

In its sample, this clone was seen a few times. The chain employs TRBV5-1 and TRBJ1-2; D uncertain. The CDR3 has 12 amino acids. The V and J ends lost 0 bases and 4 bases respectively, with 4 bases between them. Germline assignment: CDR1 SGHRS and CDR2 YFSETQ. The CDR3 region is CASSLGFYGYTF. The CDR3 DNA is TGCGCCAGCAGCTTGGGGTTCTATGGCTACACCTTC.

With respect to this clone: Other DNA sequences in the same sample also yield this CDR3. V gene TRBV5-4 combines with J gene TRBJ1-3, with D unclear. Germline CDR1 reads SGHNT; CDR2 reads YYREEE (reference sequence). This CDR3 comprises 13 residues. V shed 6 bases and J shed 3 bases, with 10 bases lying between them. CDR3 nucleotide sequence: TGTGCCAGCAAAGGGCATATTGGAAACACCATATATTTT. Its translation is CASKGHIGNTIYF.

The J gene is TRBJ2-2, the V gene TRBV28; 7 nucleotides align to TRBD1. The germline V gene has CDR1 MDHEN and CDR2 SYDVKM. This CDR3 contains 13 residues. The V gene end was trimmed by 3 bases and the J gene end by 6 bases; junction bases not matched to a gene: 1. CDR3 sequence (DNA): TGTGCCAGCAGTTTTAGGGGGCCCGGGGAGCTGTTTTTT. Its protein product is CASSFRGPGELFF.

The chain is built from TRBV4-1 and TRBJ2-1, with no clear D. This CDR3 is 13 amino acids long. V dropped 1 base and J dropped 5 bases, with 6 bases sitting between them. Germline CDR1 MGHRA, CDR2 YSYEKL. Here the CDR3 reads CASSQGFDNEQFF. CDR3 in DNA: TGCGCCAGCAGCCAAGGGTTCGACAATGAGCAGTTCTTC.

This clone appeared once. The chain's CDR3 is CASSLAGQGRPFSYNSPLHF. In DNA, the CDR3 is TGCGCCAGCAGCTTGGCCGGGCAGGGAAGGCCCTTCTCCTATAATTCACCCCTCCACTTT. The chain combines TRBV5-1 with TRBJ1-6; D is possibly TRBD1 (5 bases). CDR3 length: 20 amino acids. V lost 0 bases, J lost 0 bases, and 19 bases lay in between. Germline V gene lookup returns CDR1 SGHRS and CDR2 YFSETQ.

The V gene is TRBV28, the J gene TRBJ1-2; D unresolved. Trimming left V 9 bases short and J 4 bases short, with 12 bases between. The germline V gene has CDR1 MDHEN and CDR2 SYDVKM. The CDR3 contains 12 residues. In nucleotides, the CDR3 is TGTGCCAGTACGGTCGGAAGCTATGGCTACACCTTC. This encodes CASTVGSYGYTF.

The rearrangement joins TRBV7-8 to TRBJ2-5; D call uncertain. Trimming took 3 bases from V and 9 from J, leaving 11 bases between them. This CDR3 spans 12 amino acids. The germline CDR1 and CDR2 sequences are SGHVS and FQNEAQ. CDR3 loop: CASSLALPAQYF. CDR3 DNA sequence: TGTGCCAGCAGCTTGGCCTTGCCAGCCCAGTACTTC.

The chain links TRBV6-1 to TRBJ1-1; perhaps TRBD1 as D (6 bases). The CDR3 is 14 residues long. V was pared by 6 bases and J by 1 base, with 12 bases between. Germline V gene sequence: CDR1 MNHNS, CDR2 SASEGT. The CDR3 DNA sequence: TGTGCCAGCAGGAAGACAGGCCCGAACACTGAAGCTTTCTTT. Translated: CASRKTGPNTEAFF.

This chain links TRBV20-1 with TRBJ1-1; D remains ambiguous. The CDR3 length is 11 residues. The V gene lost 6 bases and the J gene lost 3 bases, with 8 bases spanning the gap. CDR1 is DFQATT, CDR2 SNEGSKA, per germline (reference sequence). The CDR3 coding sequence is TGCAGTGCGGAACACTACACTGAAGCTTTCTTT. This translates into CSAEHYTEAFF.

The gene calls are TRBV6-4 and TRBJ2-5, with TRBD2 identical over 8 bases. Germline trimming cut 3 bases from V and 4 bases from J; bases unmatched to any gene: 7. CDR3 size: 15 residues. Germline CDR1 MRHNA, CDR2 SNTAGT. For the CDR3, the DNA is TGTGCCAGCAGTGAGGCAGCGGGGGAAGGAGAGACCCAGTACTTC. Residues: CASSEAAGEGETQYF.

J is TRBJ1-2 and V is TRBV6-5; maybe TRBD1 (5 bases). This CDR3 region has 14 residues. CDR1 and CDR2 from the germline V gene are MNHEY and SVGAGI. With 1 base removed from V and 5 bases from J, the gap between germline ends came to 11 bases. CDR3 residues: CASSYLGTEYGYTF. DNA for the CDR3: TGTGCCAGCAGTTACTTGGGGACGGAGTATGGCTACACCTTC.

The chain has TRBV5-6 and TRBJ2-5, with D possibly matching TRBD2 (6 bases). The CDR3 contains 17 residues. Trimming cost V 1 base and J 1 base, with 17 bases left between them. Germline V gene data show CDR1 as SGHDT and CDR2 as YYEEEE. The CDR3 region has the DNA TGTGCCAGCAGCTTGTCGCGGCGGGAAAGGGCCCAAGAGACCCAGTACTTC. Protein sequence: CASSLSRRERAQETQYF.

V and J are TRBV18 and TRBJ2-7; the match to TRBD1 covers 7 bases. CDR3 size: 12 residues. V gave up 3 bases and J gave up 7 bases; unmatched junction bases: 3. Germline values: CDR1 KGHSH, CDR2 LQKENI. CDR3 amino acids: CASSPGTEEQYV. Here the CDR3 DNA reads TGTGCCAGCTCACCCGGGACAGAAGAGCAGTACGTC.

The chain joins TRBV30 to TRBJ2-3, with D perhaps assigned TRBD1 or TRBD2 (6 bases each). CDR1 is GTSNPN, CDR2 SVGIG, per germline (reference sequence). With 0 bases removed from V and 0 bases from J, the gap between germline ends came to 13 bases. The CDR3 runs to 16 residues. Written as DNA, the CDR3 is TGTGCCTGGAGTGTATTGCAGGGGACTAGCACAGATACGCAGTATTTT. It is translated as CAWSVLQGTSTDTQYF. Full variable domain (remainder filled in from reference TRBV30 and TRBJ2-3): SQTIHQWPATLVQPVGSPLSLECTVEGTSNPNLYWYRQAAGRGLQLLFYSVGIGQISSEVPQNLSASRPQDRQFILSSKKLLLSDSGFYLCAWSVLQGTSTDTQYFGPGTRLTVL.

This clone was found a few times. V and J are TRBV6-5 and TRBJ2-3, with D possibly matching TRBD2 (5 bases). Germline lookup yields CDR1 MNHEY and CDR2 SVGAGI. The CDR3 is made up of 14 amino acids. V dropped 6 bases and J dropped 3 bases, with 13 bases sitting between them. In nucleotides, the CDR3 is TGTGCCAGCAGCTTGGACTCATCAACAGATACGCAGTATTTT. It specifies CASSLDSSTDTQYF.

This clone was picked up one time. This chain joins TRBV6-6 and TRBJ1-5; D gene ambiguous. The CDR3 totals 12 residues. V dropped 2 bases and J dropped 7 bases, with 6 bases sitting between them. CDR1 MNHNY and CDR2 SVGAGI come from the germline V gene (reference sequence). The CDR3 loop reads CASSYREQPQHF. Here the CDR3 DNA reads TGTGCCAGCAGTTACAGGGAGCAGCCCCAGCATTTT.